Sequencing of this T cell receptor beta chain was carried out in a study of T cells in Graves' hyperthyroidism and ophthalmopathy. What was amplified from RNA transcripts were TCR beta CDR3 regions. The HTBI primer set served for first-round RT-PCR of the TCR CDR3. MiXCR, applied by TCRdb to the multiplex PCR reads, yields one record per CDR3 protein. The table has hundreds of thousands of distinct CDR3 sequences, around 39% seen once. Germline lookup yields CDR1 DFQATT and CDR2 SNEGSKA (reference sequence). This CDR3 region has 12 residues. Trimming stripped 0 bases from V and 13 bases from J, with 12 bases between. This clonotype was seen a few times.

Material for sequencing was blood. This receptor was identified in a man between 18 and 35 years old with Graves' hyperthyroidism. The J gene is TRBJ1-4, the V gene TRBV20-1, with D perhaps TRBD1 (5 bases). The DNA of the CDR3 is TGCAGTGCTAGAGATATGGGGGAGGGACTGTTTTTT. Translated: CSARDMGEGLFF.